A single sample is the source of the 28 T cell receptor beta chains below, sequenced in a study of T cell responses to AZD1222 COVID-19 vaccine. TCRdb keeps only in-frame clones here, not all; method: immunoSEQ multiplex PCR. The profile shows over 150,000 clones, 88% of them singletons. The sequencing used peripheral blood, collected on day 0 of AZD1222 vaccination. Every receptor here comes from an adult in good health.

The rearrangement joins TRBV18 to TRBJ2-1; D is possibly TRBD2 (7 bases). Germline values: CDR1 KGHSH, CDR2 LQKENI. This CDR3 contains 16 residues. V was clipped by 0 bases and J by 9 bases, with 18 bases between them. This CDR3 reads CASSPPRGGLSGEQFF. The CDR3, as DNA: TGTGCCAGCTCACCACCGCGCGGGGGCCTCTCTGGTGAGCAGTTCTTC.

The chain links TRBV7-6 to TRBJ2-1, with TRBD1 as a possible D gene (5 bases). The germline V gene encodes CDR1 SGHVS and CDR2 FNYEAQ. Trimming left V 2 bases short and J 4 bases short, with 15 bases between. The CDR3 covers 16 residues. The CDR3 region has the DNA TGTGCCAGCAGCTTACCACCGTCAGACAGATACAATGAGCAGTTCTTC. It yields the protein CASSLPPSDRYNEQFF.

The V call is TRBV4-3, the J call TRBJ1-2; 8 bases match TRBD1. The V and J ends lost 1 base and 6 bases, in that order; junction bases with no gene match: 1. Germline V gene sequence: CDR1 LGHNA, CDR2 YSLEER. The CDR3 runs 13 residues. The chain's CDR3 is CASSQGTGNGYTF. In nucleotides, the CDR3 is TGCGCCAGCAGCCAAGGGACAGGGAATGGCTACACCTTC.

The rearrangement joins TRBV19 to TRBJ1-5; a possible D gene is TRBD1 (5 bases). The germline V gene encodes CDR1 LNHDA and CDR2 SQIVND (reference sequence). V lost 7 bases and J 6 bases, leaving 19 bases between the germline ends. This CDR3 has 15 residues. The CDR3 protein is CASNFLRDLGQPQHF. CDR3 bases: TGTGCCAGTAATTTCCTCCGGGACCTCGGTCAGCCCCAGCATTTT.

Concerning this clone: The same CDR3 arises from other DNA sequences in this sample as well. The chain couples TRBV14 to TRBJ2-7; tentatively, D is TRBD1 (6 bases). V was clipped by 0 bases and J by 4 bases, with 7 bases between them. Germline values: CDR1 SGHDN, CDR2 FVKESK. The CDR3 runs 13 residues. CDR3 DNA: TGTGCCAGCAGCCAAGATAGGGGGTACGAGCAGTACTTC. It codes for CASSQDRGYEQYF.

This clone was found once. J is TRBJ2-3 and V is TRBV7-6, with TRBD2 as a possible D gene (6 bases). The CDR3 has 16 amino acids. V shed 4 bases and J shed 0 bases, with 14 bases lying between them. Germline V lookup: CDR1 SGHVS, CDR2 FNYEAQ. DNA for the CDR3: TGTGCCAGCAGCTCCCAAACGGGGGTCAGCACAGATACGCAGTATTTT. Protein product: CASSSQTGVSTDTQYF.

The chain is built from TRBV4-1 and TRBJ2-1, with D possibly matching TRBD1 (5 bases). V was clipped by 4 bases and J by 8 bases, with 18 bases between them. The CDR3 consists of 15 residues. CDR1 is MGHRA and CDR2 is YSYEKL in the germline V gene. The DNA for the CDR3 is TGCGCCAGCAGCCCCCCCGGCACAGGATCCGATGAGCAGTTCTTC. Its protein product is CASSPPGTGSDEQFF.

The rearrangement joins TRBV9 to TRBJ1-6, with 7 bases fitting TRBD1. The CDR3 contains 19 residues. After removal of 4 bases from V and 0 bases from J, the junction contained 13 bases not matched to a gene. The germline V gene encodes CDR1 SGDLS and CDR2 YYNGEE. CDR3 in amino acids: CASSREGGGESSYNSPLHF. Here the CDR3 DNA reads TGTGCCAGCAGCCGCGAAGGAGGGGGCGAGAGCTCCTATAATTCACCCCTCCACTTT.

V usage is TRBV9 and J usage is TRBJ1-3, with D unclear. V lost 3 bases to trimming and J lost 11 bases, with 12 bases between them. This CDR3 contains 12 residues. Looked up from germline, CDR1 is SGDLS and CDR2 is YYNGEE. CDR3 in amino acids: CASSATVSPIYF. The DNA of the CDR3 is TGTGCCAGCAGCGCGACTGTCTCCCCCATATATTTT.

The chain uses TRBV15 and TRBJ1-5; D gene ambiguous. V was cut by 8 bases and J by 4 bases, with 12 bases left in between. CDR1 and CDR2 from the germline V gene are LNHNV and YYDKDF (reference sequence). This CDR3 has 13 amino acids. CDR3 bases: TGTGCCACCGGGGAACAGTCTAATCAGCCCCAGCATTTT. It specifies CATGEQSNQPQHF.

The rearrangement links TRBV28 to TRBJ2-1; D ambiguous. V was cut by 1 base and J by 10 bases, with 11 bases left in between. Germline V gene data show CDR1 as MDHEN and CDR2 as SYDVKM. CDR3 length: 13 amino acids. CDR3 bases: TGTGCCAGCAGTTTATCCCTGGTGGGGGAGCAGTTCTTC. It encodes CASSLSLVGEQFF.

The chain joins TRBV7-2 to TRBJ1-4, with a weak D call TRBD1 (5 bases). The V gene's germline CDR1 is SGHTA and CDR2 FQGNSA. CDR3 length: 14 residues. With 10 bases removed from V and 0 bases from J, the gap between germline ends came to 12 bases. The CDR3 coding sequence is TGTGCCATCGGGACCGACCCAACTAATGAAAAACTGTTTTTT. Translation: CAIGTDPTNEKLFF. The variable domain in full, completed from reference TRBV7-2 and TRBJ1-4, reads GAGVSQSPSNKVTEKGKDVELRCDPISGHTALYWYRQSLGQGLEFLIYFQGNSAPDKSGLPSDRFSAERTGGSVSTLTIQRTQQEDSAVYLCAIGTDPTNEKLFFGSGTQLSVL.

The chain carries TRBV9 and TRBJ1-2; D might be TRBD1 (5 bases). This CDR3 is 14 amino acids long. Trimming took off 4 bases at V and 4 bases at J, with 14 bases between the two ends. Germline V gives CDR1 SGDLS, CDR2 YYNGEE. Written as DNA, the CDR3 is TGTGCCAGCAGCAAGTCGACAGAATTCTATGGCTACACCTTC. Translation gives CASSKSTEFYGYTF.

J is TRBJ2-7 and V is TRBV14, with D possibly matching TRBD2 (6 bases). The V and J ends lost 4 bases and 4 bases respectively, with 11 bases between them. CDR1 and CDR2 from the germline V gene are SGHDN and FVKESK. This CDR3 region has 13 residues. The CDR3 here is CASSPFAGYEQYF. CDR3 bases: TGTGCCAGCAGCCCCTTTGCGGGGTACGAGCAGTACTTC.

The rearrangement uses TRBV7-2 and TRBJ1-5; 9 nucleotides align to TRBD1. After removal of 3 bases from V and 0 bases from J, the junction contained 3 bases not matched to a gene. Looked up from germline, CDR1 is SGHTA and CDR2 is FQGNSA. The CDR3 consists of 16 residues. The CDR3, as DNA: TGTGCCAGCAGCTTTGGGACAGGGTTTAGCAATCAGCCCCAGCATTTT. Translated, it gives CASSFGTGFSNQPQHF.

A single count supports this clone. The chain uses TRBV5-6 and TRBJ1-2, with D possibly being TRBD1 (5 bases). Germline V gene sequence: CDR1 SGHDT, CDR2 YYEEEE. This CDR3 is built from 15 residues. V lost 0 bases and J 3 bases, leaving 12 bases between the germline ends. CDR3 in amino acids: CASSLGRVGDYGYTF. CDR3 bases: TGTGCCAGCAGCTTGGGCAGGGTAGGTGACTATGGCTACACCTTC.

V is TRBV7-9 and J is TRBJ1-1; no firm D call. V was cut by 1 base and J by 1 base, with 13 bases left in between. Looked up from germline, CDR1 is SEHNR and CDR2 is FQNEAQ (reference sequence). The CDR3 loop spans 16 amino acids. CDR3 coding DNA: TGTGCCAGCAGCTTAGTGGCAGAAAGGCCGAACACTGAAGCTTTCTTT. This gives the protein CASSLVAERPNTEAFF.

This chain links TRBV7-9 with TRBJ1-1; D may be TRBD1 (6 bases). The CDR3 sequence is 15 residues long. The V end was cut by 5 bases, the J end by 1 base, with 14 bases between. Germline V lookup: CDR1 SEHNR, CDR2 FQNEAQ (reference sequence). The CDR3 nucleotides read TGTGCCAGCAGCCCCTTAGGGGGATCGAACACTGAAGCTTTCTTT. It is translated as CASSPLGGSNTEAFF.

On this clone itself: The junction and the germline gene differ at one end; a read error may be behind it. The chain joins TRBV7-7 to TRBJ2-7, with D perhaps matching TRBD2 (6 bases). The CDR3 has 15 residues. Germline values: CDR1 SSHAT, CDR2 FNYEAQ (reference sequence). Here the CDR3 DNA reads TGTGCTAGCAGCTTAGGGGACGGAGGGGACTACGAGCAGTACTTC. Amino acids: CASSLGDGGDYEQYF. The whole variable domain, remainder taken from reference TRBV7-7 and TRBJ2-7, is GAGVSQSPRYKVTKRGQDVTLRCDPISSHATLYWYQQALGQGPEFLTYFNYEAQPDKSGLPSDRFSAERPEGSISTLTIQRTEQRDSAMYRCASSLGDGGDYEQYFGPGTRLTVT.

The V and J genes are TRBV28 and TRBJ2-4, with 8 positions matching TRBD1. Germline CDR1 is MDHEN and CDR2 is SYDVKM. V lost 5 bases to trimming and J lost 3 bases; unmatched junction nucleotides: 6. The CDR3 has 15 residues. For the CDR3, the DNA is TGTGCCAGCAGTCCGTGGACAGGGAGCAAAAACATTCAGTACTTC. It encodes CASSPWTGSKNIQYF.

V gene TRBV28 combines with J gene TRBJ1-3; D unclear. This CDR3 spans 13 amino acids. V was pared by 3 bases and J by 5 bases, with 8 bases between. The germline CDR1 and CDR2 sequences are MDHEN and SYDVKM. The CDR3 loop reads CASSLLERNTIYF. The CDR3 DNA reads as TGTGCCAGCAGTTTGTTAGAGAGAAACACCATATATTTT.

In this sample, this clone turned up once. The V gene is TRBV9, the J gene TRBJ2-7; D gene uncertain. Germline CDR1 is SGDLS and CDR2 is YYNGEE. The CDR3 contains 14 residues. V was pared by 0 bases and J by 2 bases, with 9 bases between. CDR3: CASSVGPKAYEQYF. The CDR3 nucleotides read TGTGCCAGCAGCGTAGGCCCTAAGGCCTACGAGCAGTACTTC.

The rearrangement joins TRBV9 to TRBJ2-2; D call uncertain. V lost 1 base, J lost 5 bases, and 12 bases lay in between. The germline V gene has CDR1 SGDLS and CDR2 YYNGEE. CDR3 length: 15 residues. The DNA of the CDR3 is TGTGCCAGCAGCGTATACGGTGAAGGGACCGGGGAGCTGTTTTTT. Translated, it gives CASSVYGEGTGELFF.

Comment on this clone: An end of the junction does not agree with germline; a read error may underlie this. V gene TRBV7-7 combines with J gene TRBJ2-5; tentative D call: TRBD1 (6 bases). The length of the CDR3 is 15 residues. Germline V gene sequence: CDR1 SSHAT, CDR2 FNYEAQ (reference sequence). In nucleotides, the CDR3 is TGTGCTAGCAGCTTAGGGGACACAATCAGGGAGACCCAGTACTTC. Translation gives CASSLGDTIRETQYF. Full variable domain (outside the CDR3, taken from reference TRBV7-7 and TRBJ2-5): GAGVSQSPRYKVTKRGQDVTLRCDPISSHATLYWYQQALGQGPEFLTYFNYEAQPDKSGLPSDRFSAERPEGSISTLTIQRTEQRDSAMYRCASSLGDTIRETQYFGPGTRLLVL.

CDR3 in amino acids: CASSRRQYLQETQYF. The CDR3 nucleotides read TGTGCCAGCAGCCGGAGACAGTACCTCCAAGAGACCCAGTACTTC. The gene calls are TRBV2 and TRBJ2-5, with D perhaps TRBD1 (5 bases). This CDR3 comprises 15 residues. Germline CDR1 and CDR2: SNHLY and FYNNEI. Trimming removed 6 bases from V and 1 base from J, with 15 bases in between.

The chain uses TRBV9 and TRBJ1-1, with TRBD1 identical over 11 bases. The CDR3 sequence is 15 residues long. Germline lookup yields CDR1 SGDLS and CDR2 YYNGEE. The V gene end was trimmed by 2 bases and the J gene end by 7 bases; junction bases not matched to a gene: 7. As DNA, the CDR3 is TGTGCCAGCAGCGTCGGGACAGGGGGAGCTTATGAAGCTTTCTTT. As protein: CASSVGTGGAYEAFF.

The J gene is TRBJ1-2, the V gene TRBV28; TRBD1 agrees at 11 bases. Germline assignment: CDR1 MDHEN and CDR2 SYDVKM. This CDR3 has 12 residues. As DNA, the CDR3 is TGTGTTGCGGGACAGGGGGGATATGGCTACACCTTC. This sequence encodes CVAGQGGYGYTF.

The rearrangement joins TRBV19 to TRBJ1-1; a weak D match, TRBD1 (5 bases). Deletions cut 7 bases from V and 1 base from J, with 13 bases between. Germline lookup yields CDR1 LNHDA and CDR2 SQIVND (reference sequence). The CDR3 sequence is 14 residues long. CDR3 sequence (DNA): TGTGCCAGTACCCAATCGACAGCGAACACTGAAGCTTTCTTT. Translating gives CASTQSTANTEAFF.